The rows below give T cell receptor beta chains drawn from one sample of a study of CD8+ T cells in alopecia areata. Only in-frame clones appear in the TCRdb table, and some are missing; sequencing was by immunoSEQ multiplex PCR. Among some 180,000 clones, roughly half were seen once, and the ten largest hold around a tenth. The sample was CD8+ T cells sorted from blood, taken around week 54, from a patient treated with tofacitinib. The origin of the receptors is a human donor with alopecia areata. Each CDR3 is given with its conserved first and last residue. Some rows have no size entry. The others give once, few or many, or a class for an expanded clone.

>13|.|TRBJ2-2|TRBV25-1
CASSDGQTGELFF
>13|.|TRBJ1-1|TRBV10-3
CAISEFEGTEAFF
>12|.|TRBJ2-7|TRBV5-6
CASTSRDYEQYF
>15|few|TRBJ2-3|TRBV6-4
CASSLVAGGLDTQYF
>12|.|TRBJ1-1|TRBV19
CASSIAGGEAFF
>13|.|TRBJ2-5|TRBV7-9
CASSSTDQETQYF
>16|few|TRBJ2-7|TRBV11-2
CASSLDFVAGLNEQYF
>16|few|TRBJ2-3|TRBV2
CASSRRPPASTDTQYF
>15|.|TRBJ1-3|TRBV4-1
CASSPDRARGNTIYF
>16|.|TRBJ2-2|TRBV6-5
CASSYSSDRATGELFF
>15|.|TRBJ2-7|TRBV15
CATSREKDNSYEQYF
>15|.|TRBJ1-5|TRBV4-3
CASSQGTGFNQPQHF
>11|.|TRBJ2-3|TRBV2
CASSYSDTQYF
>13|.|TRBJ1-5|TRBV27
CASSFGGPQPQHF
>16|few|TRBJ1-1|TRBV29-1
CSVVGPGGIENTEAFF
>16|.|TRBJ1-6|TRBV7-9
CASSRDRSSYNSPLHF
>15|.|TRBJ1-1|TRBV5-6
CASSGGTELNTEAFF
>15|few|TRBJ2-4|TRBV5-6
CASSSDREAKNIQYF
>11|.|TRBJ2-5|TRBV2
CASSSSRDKYF
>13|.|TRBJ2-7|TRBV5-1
CASSLDTTYEQYF
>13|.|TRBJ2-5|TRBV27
CASSPQNQETQYF
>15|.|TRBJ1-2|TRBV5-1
CASSEGQGFYYGYTF
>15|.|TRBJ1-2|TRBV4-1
CASSQDGTVNYGYTF
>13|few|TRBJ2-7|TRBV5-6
CASSSGDRYEQYF
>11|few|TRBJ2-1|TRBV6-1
CASRLSYEQFF
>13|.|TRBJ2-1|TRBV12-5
CASGPYRGNEQFF
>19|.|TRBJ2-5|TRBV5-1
CASSLHRRTSGVEQETQYF
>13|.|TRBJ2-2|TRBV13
CASGRENTGELFF
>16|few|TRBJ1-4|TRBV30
CAWSSRIEDVGEKLFF
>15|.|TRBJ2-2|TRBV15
CATSRDLAGVRELFF
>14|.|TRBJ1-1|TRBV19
CASSSTGKNTEAFF
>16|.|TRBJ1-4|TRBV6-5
CASSYSLARGNEKLFF
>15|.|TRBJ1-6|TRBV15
CATSREGQGISPLHF
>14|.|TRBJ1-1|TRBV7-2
CASSLDRAGTEAFF
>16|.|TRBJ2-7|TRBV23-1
CASSQSLGIGKAEQYF
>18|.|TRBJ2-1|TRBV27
CASSLSPLAGGPHNEQFF
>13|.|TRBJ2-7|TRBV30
CAWSAGTDYEQYF
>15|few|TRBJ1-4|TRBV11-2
CASSPRGGVFEKLFF
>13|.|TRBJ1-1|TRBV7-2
CASSLNFGTEAFF
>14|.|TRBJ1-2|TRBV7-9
CASSPSESHYGYTF
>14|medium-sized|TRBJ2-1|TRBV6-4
CASSELAGGNEQFF